The 4 T cell receptor beta chains given below trace back to one sample, sequenced in a study of breast tumors, draining lymph nodes, adjacent tissues. Axillary draining lymph nodes of breast cancer patients supplied the node samples. TCRdb re-derived calls from the multiplex PCR reads in MiXCR, one entry per CDR3 protein. The sample has about 140,000 distinct CDR3 sequences, approximately 29% seen once; the top ten hold 2.3%. Sequenced: axillary lymph node tissue. Source of these receptors: a female donor with breast cancer. Some clones in this sample may be carry-over from other donors' samples.

Ten or more counts support this clonotype. This sequence joins TRBV5-6 and TRBJ2-5, with D maybe TRBD2 (5 bases). Trimming took 2 bases from V and 9 from J, leaving 11 bases between them. CDR3 length: 12 residues. CDR1 is SGHDT, CDR2 YYEEEE, per germline. The CDR3 loop is CASSFGSGAQYF. The CDR3, as DNA: TGTGCCAGCAGCTTTGGCTCCGGGGCCCAGTACTTC.

As concerns this clonotype: Since no conserved phenylalanine or tryptophan closes the CDR3, a read error is the likely cause. The J gene is TRBJ2-7, the V gene TRBV7-9, with 7 bases identical to TRBD1. Trimming removed 4 bases from V and 3 bases from J; junction bases left unmatched: 6. CDR1 is SEHNR and CDR2 is FQNEAQ in the germline V gene (reference sequence). CDR3 length equals 14 residues. CDR3 nucleotide sequence: TGTGCCAGCAGCTCACAGGGGAAGCTCTACGAGCAGTACCAC. It is translated as CASSSQGKLYEQYH.

Comments on this clonotype: This clone may be a read error of a much larger clone one base away. The CDR3 coding sequence is TGTGCCAGCAGTGACGACCGCGGGGAGGGAAATAGCAATCAGCCCCAGCATTTT. It translates to CASSDDRGEGNSNQPQHF. J is TRBJ1-5 and V is TRBV6-4; D is ambiguous. Trimming shortened V by 2 bases and J by 0 bases, and 17 bases separated the two germline ends. The CDR3 loop spans 18 amino acids. Germline-derived CDR1 and CDR2 are MRHNA and SNTAGT.

For this clonotype: At one boundary the junction diverges from the germline segment, which might be a read error. The rearrangement joins TRBV20-1 to TRBJ1-4; 11 bases line up with TRBD1. The length of the CDR3 is 14 residues. Looked up from germline, CDR1 is DFQATT and CDR2 is SNEGSKA (reference sequence). CDR3: CSARDGQGAGKPVF. As DNA, the CDR3 is TGCAGTGCTAGAGATGGACAGGGGGCTGGAAAACCGGTTTTT.